A selection of T cell receptor beta chains follows, all from one sample in a study of CD8 T cells in ankylosing spondylitis. TCRdb used MiXCR to reprocess the 5' RACE reads, holding one entry per CDR3 protein. The sample holds over 130,000 distinct CDR3 sequences; around 43% are singletons and the top ten take about 15%. Sequenced sample: synovial fluid, either unsorted or a sorted T cell fraction (not recorded which). These receptors came from a male donor with ankylosing spondylitis. Both conserved end residues are part of each CDR3.

v_call	j_call	cdr3_aa
TRBV7-3	TRBJ2-1	CASSAGPAYNEQFF
TRBV5-1	TRBJ1-2	CASGGWGRSGYTF
TRBV7-9	TRBJ2-1	CASSLVLGLFNEQFF
TRBV5-1	TRBJ1-2	CASSFGGFAHYGYTF
TRBV6-1	TRBJ2-7	CASSQIHGTSFYEQYF
TRBV5-1	TRBJ1-1	CASKPTEAFF
TRBV6-4	TRBJ2-3	CASSDTETDTQYF
TRBV20-1	TRBJ2-5	CSARDYGILQETQYF
TRBV20-1	TRBJ1-1	CSAKLGGFDTEAFF
TRBV29-1	TRBJ2-7	CSVEDDRDSYEQYF
TRBV20-1	TRBJ2-1	CSASRLAEDYNEQFF
TRBV5-1	TRBJ2-3	CASSWRTGGTDTQYF
TRBV7-3	TRBJ1-1	CASSLRPGGQGELWNTEAFF
TRBV7-9	TRBJ1-1	CASSQTGGNTEAFF
TRBV6-1	TRBJ2-1	CASSTGTSGSFGDEQFF
TRBV9	TRBJ2-7	CASSPPTGEGTYEQYF
TRBV14	TRBJ1-1	CASSQGRAYRDPTEAFF
TRBV7-9	TRBJ2-7	CASSLFRFPSYEQYF
TRBV7-3	TRBJ2-1	CASSLGLATHSEQFF
TRBV20-1	TRBJ2-1	CSARAPGLAGALYNEQFF
TRBV11-2	TRBJ2-7	CASGDRAQLSKAPYEQYF
TRBV7-2	TRBJ2-7	CASSVIAGGYYEQYF
TRBV3-1	TRBJ2-3	CASSQGSRSDTQYF
TRBV12-3/TRBV12-4	TRBJ1-1	CASTIRWGDTEAFF
TRBV24-1	TRBJ2-1	CATCEGDEQFF
TRBV24-1	TRBJ1-1	CATSDPDRATEAFF
TRBV10-3	TRBJ1-1	CAISVSRLLREAFF
TRBV3-1	TRBJ1-3	CASSHRDRSSGNTIYF
TRBV7-2	TRBJ1-4	CASSLTEVKNCFF
TRBV29-1	TRBJ1-1	CSVEDSSFNTEAFF
TRBV7-9	TRBJ2-7	CASSLGYPVRGPYEQYF
TRBV5-1	TRBJ2-7	CASSGSGTTSSYEQYF
TRBV29-1	TRBJ1-1	CSVFWGGEAFF
TRBV7-9	TRBJ2-2	CASSLALAGENTGELFF
TRBV2	TRBJ2-1	CASSEWLAGPTNEQFF
TRBV3-1	TRBJ2-6	CASSPFNFQRISGANVLTF
TRBV5-1	TRBJ2-5	CASSLMAPLREETQYF
TRBV14	TRBJ2-7	CASSPTSGLAGAYEQYF
TRBV6-1	TRBJ1-4	CATWRGAESNEKLFF
TRBV4-3	TRBJ2-7	CASSQSGLLAGASEQYF
TRBV2	TRBJ2-1	CAVQIEQFF